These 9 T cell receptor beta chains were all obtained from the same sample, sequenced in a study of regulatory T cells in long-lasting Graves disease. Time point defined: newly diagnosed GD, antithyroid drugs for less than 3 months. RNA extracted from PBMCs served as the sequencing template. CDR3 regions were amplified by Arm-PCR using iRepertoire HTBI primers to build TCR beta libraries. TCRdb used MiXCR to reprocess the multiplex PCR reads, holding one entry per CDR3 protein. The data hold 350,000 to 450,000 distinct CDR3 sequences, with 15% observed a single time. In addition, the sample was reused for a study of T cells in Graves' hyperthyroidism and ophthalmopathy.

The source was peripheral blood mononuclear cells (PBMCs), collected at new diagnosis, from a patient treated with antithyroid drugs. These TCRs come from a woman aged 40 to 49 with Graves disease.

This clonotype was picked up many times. Written as DNA, the CDR3 is TGTGCCAGCAGTCGGGACTTGAACAATGAGCAGTTCTTC. It encodes CASSRDLNNEQFF. This chain connects TRBV7-8 to TRBJ2-1, with D possibly being TRBD2 (6 bases). The CDR3 loop spans 13 amino acids. Trimming pared 6 bases from V and 5 bases from J, leaving 11 bases between. CDR1 and CDR2 from the germline V gene are SGHVS and FQNEAQ.

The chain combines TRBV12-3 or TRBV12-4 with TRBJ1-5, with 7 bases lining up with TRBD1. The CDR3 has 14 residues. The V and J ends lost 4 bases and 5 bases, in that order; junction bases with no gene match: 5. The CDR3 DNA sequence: TGTGCCAGCAGTTCCTCGACAGGGCATCAGCCCCAGCATTTT. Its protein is CASSSSTGHQPQHF.

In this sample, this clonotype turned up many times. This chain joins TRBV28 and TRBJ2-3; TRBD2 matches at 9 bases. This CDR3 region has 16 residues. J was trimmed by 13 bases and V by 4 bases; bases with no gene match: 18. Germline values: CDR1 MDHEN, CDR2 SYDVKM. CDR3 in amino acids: CASSSRLVVLAGWKYF. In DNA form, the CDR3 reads TGTGCCAGCAGTTCGAGACTTGTCGTACTAGCGGGTTGGAAGTATTTT.

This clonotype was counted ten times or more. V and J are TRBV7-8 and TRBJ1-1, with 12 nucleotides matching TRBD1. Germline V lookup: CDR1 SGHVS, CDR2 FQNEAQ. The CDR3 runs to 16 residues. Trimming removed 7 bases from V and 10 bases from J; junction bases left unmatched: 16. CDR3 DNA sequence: TGTGCCAGCACCTACAGCCGGGACAGGGGGCTGGGTGTAGCTTTCTTT. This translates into CASTYSRDRGLGVAFF.

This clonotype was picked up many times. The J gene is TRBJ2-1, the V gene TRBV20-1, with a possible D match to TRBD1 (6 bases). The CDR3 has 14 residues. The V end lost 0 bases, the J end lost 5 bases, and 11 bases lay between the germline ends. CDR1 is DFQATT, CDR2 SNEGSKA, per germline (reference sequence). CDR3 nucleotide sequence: TGCAGTGCTAGAGATTTAAGGACAGACAATGAGCAGTTCTTC. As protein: CSARDLRTDNEQFF.

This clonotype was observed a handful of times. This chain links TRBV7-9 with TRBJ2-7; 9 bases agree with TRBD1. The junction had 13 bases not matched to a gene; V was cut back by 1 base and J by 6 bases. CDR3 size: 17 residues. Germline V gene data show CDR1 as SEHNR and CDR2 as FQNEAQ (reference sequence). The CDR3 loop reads CASSLGGVLGQGREQYF. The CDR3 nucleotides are TGTGCCAGCAGCTTAGGAGGAGTTTTGGGACAGGGACGCGAGCAGTACTTC.

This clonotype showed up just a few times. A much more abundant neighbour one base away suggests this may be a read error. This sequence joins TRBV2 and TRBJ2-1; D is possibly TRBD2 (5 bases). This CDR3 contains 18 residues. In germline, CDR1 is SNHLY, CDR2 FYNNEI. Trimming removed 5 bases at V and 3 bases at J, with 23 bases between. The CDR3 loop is CASSKRPNSDYFYNEQFF. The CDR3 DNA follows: TGTGCCAGCAGTAAACGCCCAAATAGCGACTACTTCTACAATGAGCAGTTCTTC.

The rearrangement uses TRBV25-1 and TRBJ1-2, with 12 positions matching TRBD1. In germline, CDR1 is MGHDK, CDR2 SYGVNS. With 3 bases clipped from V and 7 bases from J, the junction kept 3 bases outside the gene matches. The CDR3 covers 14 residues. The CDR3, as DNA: TGTGCCAGCAGTGAGGGACAGGGGGCGGGTGGCTACACCTTC. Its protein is CASSEGQGAGGYTF.

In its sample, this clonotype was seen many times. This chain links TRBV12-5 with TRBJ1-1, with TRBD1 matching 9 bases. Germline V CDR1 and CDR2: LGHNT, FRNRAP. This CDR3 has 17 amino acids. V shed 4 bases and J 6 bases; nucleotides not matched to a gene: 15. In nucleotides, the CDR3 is TGTGCTAGTGGTTACCTGACAGGGGGAGTGGAAAACGCTGAAGCTTTCTTT. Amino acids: CASGYLTGGVENAEAFF.